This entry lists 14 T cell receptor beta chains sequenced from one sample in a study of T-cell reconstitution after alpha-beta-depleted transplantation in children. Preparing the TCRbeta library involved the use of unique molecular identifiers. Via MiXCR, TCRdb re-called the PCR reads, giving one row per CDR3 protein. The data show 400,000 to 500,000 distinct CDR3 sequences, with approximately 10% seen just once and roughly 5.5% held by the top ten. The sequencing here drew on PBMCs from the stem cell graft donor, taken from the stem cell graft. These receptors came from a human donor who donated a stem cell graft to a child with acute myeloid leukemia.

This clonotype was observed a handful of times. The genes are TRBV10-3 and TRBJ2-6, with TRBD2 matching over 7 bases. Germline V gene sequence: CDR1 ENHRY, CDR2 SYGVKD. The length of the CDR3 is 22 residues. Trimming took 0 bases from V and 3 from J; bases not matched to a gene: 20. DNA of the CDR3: TGTGCCATCAGTGAGTCGACGAGGACATGGCGGGAGCCATCGCATGGGGCCAACGTCCTGACTTTC. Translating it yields CAISESTRTWREPSHGANVLTF.

The CDR3 spells CASTGGPANTEQFF. The CDR3, as DNA: TGTGCCAGCACCGGGGGTCCGGCAAACACAGAGCAGTTCTTC. The chain employs TRBV6-1 and TRBJ2-1; possible D gene TRBD2, 6 bases. The germline CDR1 and CDR2 sequences are MNHNS and SASEGT. With 7 bases removed from V and 10 bases from J, the gap between germline ends came to 20 bases. This CDR3 contains 14 residues.

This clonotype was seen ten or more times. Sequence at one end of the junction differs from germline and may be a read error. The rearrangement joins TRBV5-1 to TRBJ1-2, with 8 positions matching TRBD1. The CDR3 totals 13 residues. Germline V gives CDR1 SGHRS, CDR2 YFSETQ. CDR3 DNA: TGTGCCAGCAGCGGGACAGGTTCCTATGGCTACACCTTC. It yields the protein CASSGTGSYGYTF. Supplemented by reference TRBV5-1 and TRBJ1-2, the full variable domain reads KAGVTQTPRYLIKTRGQQVTLSCSPISGHRSVSWYQQTPGQGLQFLFEYFSETQRNKGNFPGRFSGRQFSNSRSEMNVSTLELGDSALYLCASSGTGSYGYTFGSGTRLTVV.

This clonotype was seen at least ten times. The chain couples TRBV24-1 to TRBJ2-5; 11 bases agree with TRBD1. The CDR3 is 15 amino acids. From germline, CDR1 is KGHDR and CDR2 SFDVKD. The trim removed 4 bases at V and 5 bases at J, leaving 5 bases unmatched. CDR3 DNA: TGTGCCACCAGTGAACCGGACAGGGGGCAGGAGACCCAGTACTTC. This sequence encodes CATSEPDRGQETQYF.

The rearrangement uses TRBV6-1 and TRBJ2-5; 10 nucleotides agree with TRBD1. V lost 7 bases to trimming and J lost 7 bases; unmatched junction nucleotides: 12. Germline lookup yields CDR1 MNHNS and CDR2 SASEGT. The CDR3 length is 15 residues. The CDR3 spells CASTKDRDRGRTQYF. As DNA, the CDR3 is TGTGCCAGCACAAAGGATCGGGACAGGGGACGGACCCAGTACTTC.

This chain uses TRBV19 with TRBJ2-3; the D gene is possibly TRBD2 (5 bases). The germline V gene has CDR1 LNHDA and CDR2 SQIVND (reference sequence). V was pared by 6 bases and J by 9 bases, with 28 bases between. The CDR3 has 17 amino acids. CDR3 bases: TGTGCCAGTAGCGAGGTCCCTAGCAGAAATCCTTTGGTGACGCAGTATTTT. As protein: CASSEVPSRNPLVTQYF.

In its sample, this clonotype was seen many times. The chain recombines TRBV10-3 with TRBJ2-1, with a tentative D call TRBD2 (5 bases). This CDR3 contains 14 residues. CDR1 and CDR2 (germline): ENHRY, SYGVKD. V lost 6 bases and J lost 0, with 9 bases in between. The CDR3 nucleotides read TGTGCCATCAGCGGGGATAGCTCCTACAATGAGCAGTTCTTC. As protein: CAISGDSSYNEQFF.

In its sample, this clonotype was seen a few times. DNA of the CDR3: TGTGCCAGCAGCCAATATGGGGGAAATCAGCCCCAGCATTTT. This sequence encodes CASSQYGGNQPQHF. This rearrangement joins TRBV7-9 to TRBJ1-5; D may be TRBD1 (5 bases). The CDR3 is 14 residues long. The germline gives CDR1 SEHNR, CDR2 FQNEAQ (reference sequence). The V gene lost 5 bases and the J gene lost 4 bases, with 12 bases spanning the gap.

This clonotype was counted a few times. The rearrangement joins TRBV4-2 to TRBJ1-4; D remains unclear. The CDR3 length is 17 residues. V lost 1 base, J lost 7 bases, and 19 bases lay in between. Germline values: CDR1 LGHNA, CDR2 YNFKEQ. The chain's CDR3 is CASSQGDMASAGEKLFF. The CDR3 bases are TGTGCCAGCAGCCAAGGGGATATGGCCTCTGCGGGTGAAAAACTGTTTTTT.

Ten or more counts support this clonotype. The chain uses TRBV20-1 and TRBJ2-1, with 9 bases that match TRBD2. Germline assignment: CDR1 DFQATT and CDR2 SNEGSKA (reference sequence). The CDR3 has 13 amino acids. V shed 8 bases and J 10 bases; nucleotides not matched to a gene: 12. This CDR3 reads CSPWREGRGEQFF. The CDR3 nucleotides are TGCAGTCCGTGGCGGGAGGGCCGCGGAGAGCAGTTCTTC.

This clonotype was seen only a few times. The CDR3 sequence: CASSQDSGGGTYFTDTQYF. CDR3 in DNA: TGCGCCAGCAGCCAAGATTCAGGGGGCGGGACATACTTCACAGATACGCAGTATTTT. The chain is built from TRBV4-1 and TRBJ2-3; TRBD1 matches at 8 bases. V shed 0 bases, J shed 2 bases, and the junction held 13 bases outside the gene matches. In germline, CDR1 is MGHRA, CDR2 YSYEKL. The CDR3 contains 19 residues.

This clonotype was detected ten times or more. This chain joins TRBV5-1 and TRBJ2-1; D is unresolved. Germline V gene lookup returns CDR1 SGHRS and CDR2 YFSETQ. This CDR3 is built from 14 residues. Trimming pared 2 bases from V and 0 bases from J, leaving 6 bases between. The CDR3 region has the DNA TGCGCCAGCAGCTTAACCGTCTCCTACAATGAGCAGTTCTTC. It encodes CASSLTVSYNEQFF. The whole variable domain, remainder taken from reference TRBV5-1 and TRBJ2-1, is KAGVTQTPRYLIKTRGQQVTLSCSPISGHRSVSWYQQTPGQGLQFLFEYFSETQRNKGNFPGRFSGRQFSNSRSEMNVSTLELGDSALYLCASSLTVSYNEQFFGPGTRLTVL.

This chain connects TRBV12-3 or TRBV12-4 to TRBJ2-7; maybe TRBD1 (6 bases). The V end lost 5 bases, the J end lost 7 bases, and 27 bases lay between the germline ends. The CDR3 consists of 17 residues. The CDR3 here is CASSTFGTYYSTGEQYF. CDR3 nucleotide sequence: TGTGCCAGCAGTACCTTCGGGACATATTACTCTACGGGAGAGCAGTACTTC.

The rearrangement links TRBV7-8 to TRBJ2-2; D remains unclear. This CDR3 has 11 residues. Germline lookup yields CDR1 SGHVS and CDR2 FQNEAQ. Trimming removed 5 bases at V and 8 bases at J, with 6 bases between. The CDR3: CASSVLGELFF. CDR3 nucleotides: TGTGCCAGCAGCGTCCTGGGGGAGCTGTTTTTT.